This TCR beta chain was found in a study of blood T cell repertoires in COVID-19. Repertoires were generated with immunoSEQ multiplex PCR, while TCRdb's copy carries only in-frame clones and drops some. Of approximately 69,000 clones listed, approximately 82% are singletons. V shed 1 base and J shed 7 bases, with 11 bases lying between them. The CDR3 is 15 residues long. Germline CDR1 is LGHDT and CDR2 is YNNKEL (reference sequence). This clone was seen a few times. Sequencing was carried out using peripheral blood. V is TRBV3-1 (or the pseudogene TRBV3-2) and J is TRBJ1-6, with D possibly TRBD1 on 5 matching bases. The receptor was isolated from a woman of 80 years or more with acute or convalescent COVID-19. Here the CDR3 reads CASSQVRGWNSPLHF. The CDR3 DNA reads TGTGCCAGCAGCCAAGTAAGGGGTTGGAATTCACCCCTCCACTTT.